Shown below are 27 T cell receptor beta chains from a single sample sequenced in a study of T cell repertoires in cytomegalovirus infection. One entry per CDR3 protein results from TCRdb running MiXCR on the reads. The repertoire includes hundreds of thousands of distinct CDR3 sequences, approximately 31% of them detected once, and over 10% sits in the top ten. These TCRs' antigens remain unknown. The source was cultured CD8+ T cells from PBMCs, collected from culture after CMV antigen stimulation. These TCRs come from a human donor in good health (CMV status not recorded). Some clones in this sample may be carry-over from other donors' samples.

This clonotype was picked up many times. This CDR3 reads CASSLVAGSEAFF. The DNA of the CDR3 is TGTGCCAGCAGCTTAGTCGCGGGCTCTGAAGCTTTCTTT. The J gene is TRBJ1-1, the V gene TRBV11-2; no firm D call. The germline V gene encodes CDR1 SGHAT and CDR2 FQNNGV. Trimming left V 1 base short and J 6 bases short, with 9 bases between. The CDR3 spans 13 residues.

A remark on this clonotype: At one of its ends the junction is not consistent with the germline gene, which may arise from a read error. This chain connects TRBV28 to TRBJ1-5, with D perhaps TRBD1 (5 bases). Germline assignment: CDR1 MDHEN and CDR2 SYDVKM. There are 13 residues in the CDR3. The CDR3 is CASNEGWPQPLHF. In DNA form, the CDR3 reads TGTGCCAGCAACGAGGGGTGGCCTCAGCCCCTGCATTTT.

The table lists this clonotype with many counts. The chain combines TRBV7-6 with TRBJ2-2; TRBD1 matches 8 bases. The V segment lost 5 bases and the J segment 3 bases; nucleotides outside the gene matches: 8. The CDR3 extends over 16 amino acids. CDR1 and CDR2 (germline): SGHVS, FNYEAQ. CDR3: CASSQRTGWDTGELFF. CDR3 in DNA: TGTGCCAGCAGCCAAAGGACAGGGTGGGACACCGGGGAGCTGTTTTTT.

In the case of this clonotype: A much more abundant neighbour one base away suggests this may be a read error. The genes are TRBV11-2 and TRBJ2-2; 10 bases map to TRBD2. The germline CDR1 and CDR2 sequences are SGHAT and FQNNGV. The CDR3 covers 20 residues. V shed 4 bases, J shed 4 bases, and the junction held 18 bases outside the gene matches. The CDR3 sequence: CASSSPLGTIAGGSTGELFF. The CDR3 region has the DNA TGTGCCAGCAGCTCCCCTCTCGGGACCATAGCGGGGGGCAGCACCGGGGAGCTGTTTTTT.

This clonotype was seen repeatedly, ten times or more. The chain uses TRBV10-3 and TRBJ1-6; D is unclear. Germline CDR1 and CDR2: ENHRY and SYGVKD. This CDR3 has 13 amino acids. The V end lost 8 bases, the J end lost 8 bases, and 13 bases lay between the germline ends. The DNA for the CDR3 is TGTGCCATCCAATGGCAAGCATATTCACCCCTCCACTTT. It yields the protein CAIQWQAYSPLHF.

The chain recombines TRBV6-6 with TRBJ2-1; D possibly uses TRBD1 or TRBD2 (5 bases each). V lost 2 bases and J 5 bases, leaving 16 bases between the germline ends. The germline gives CDR1 MNHNY, CDR2 SVGAGI (reference sequence). This CDR3 contains 16 residues. The DNA of the CDR3 is TGTGCCAGCAGTTACGCGTTCCGGGACGGTAACAATGAGCAGTTCTTC. Its translation: CASSYAFRDGNNEQFF.

This clonotype was counted ten times or more. The chain carries TRBV7-9 and TRBJ1-1, with D perhaps matching TRBD1 (6 bases). The V gene lost 5 bases and the J gene lost 10 bases, with 14 bases spanning the gap. CDR3 size: 12 residues. Looked up from germline, CDR1 is SEHNR and CDR2 is FQNEAQ (reference sequence). The CDR3 region has the DNA TGTGCCAGCAGCCCATCTAAGGGGGTAGCTTTCTTT. It yields the protein CASSPSKGVAFF.

The genes are TRBV12-3 or TRBV12-4 and TRBJ2-1; D perhaps matches TRBD2 (5 bases). CDR3 size: 15 residues. The V end was cut by 3 bases, the J end by 8 bases, with 17 bases between. The CDR3: CASSFRGEARDEQFF. CDR3 bases: TGTGCCAGCAGTTTCCGTGGCGAGGCGAGGGATGAGCAGTTCTTC.

This clonotype was counted a few times. The chain joins TRBV29-1 to TRBJ2-7, with TRBD2 matching over 8 bases. The CDR3 has 13 amino acids. Germline V CDR1 and CDR2: SQVTM, ANQGSEA. The J segment lost 4 bases and the V segment lost 4 bases, leaving 6 bases of the junction unmatched. The CDR3 DNA sequence: TGCAGCGTTGCTCCAGCGGGGGCATACGAGCAGTACTTC. It translates to CSVAPAGAYEQYF.

V usage is TRBV6-2 or TRBV6-3 and J usage is TRBJ2-5; the D gene is possibly TRBD2 (6 bases). Deletions cut 7 bases from V and 2 bases from J, with 11 bases between. This CDR3 has 13 residues. Germline V gene lookup returns CDR1 MNHEY and CDR2 SVGEGT. The CDR3 protein is CASISAGQETQYF. CDR3 nucleotide sequence: TGTGCCAGCATTTCGGCGGGACAAGAGACCCAGTACTTC.

This chain uses TRBV27 with TRBJ1-6; D may be TRBD1 (6 bases). Trimming shortened V by 6 bases and J by 6 bases, and 27 bases separated the two germline ends. From germline, CDR1 is MNHEY and CDR2 SMNVEV (reference sequence). The CDR3 contains 19 residues. The CDR3 region is CASRTGTRTYAPINSPLHF. The CDR3 DNA reads TGTGCCAGCAGAACCGGGACAAGGACCTACGCCCCTATTAATTCACCCCTCCACTTT.

This clonotype has a handful of counts. This chain joins TRBV15 and TRBJ2-5; D perhaps matches TRBD2 (6 bases). Germline CDR1 and CDR2: LNHNV and YYDKDF (reference sequence). V gave up 5 bases and J gave up 1 base, with 11 bases separating them. The CDR3 has 14 amino acids. The CDR3 protein is CATSLRTIQETQYF. The CDR3 DNA reads as TGTGCCACCAGCTTACGGACTATCCAAGAGACCCAGTACTTC.

Ten or more counts support this clonotype. The chain recombines TRBV7-6 with TRBJ2-3; 14 nucleotides match TRBD2. With V trimmed by 8 bases and J by 4 bases, 2 bases remained unmatched. CDR3 length: 14 residues. CDR1 and CDR2 from the germline V gene are SGHVS and FNYEAQ. This chain's CDR3 is CASSGLAGADTQYF. Written as DNA, the CDR3 is TGTGCCAGCTCGGGACTAGCGGGGGCAGATACGCAGTATTTT.

The chain carries TRBV9 and TRBJ2-1; perhaps D is TRBD1 or TRBD2 (5 bases each). The germline gives CDR1 SGDLS, CDR2 YYNGEE. This CDR3 region has 16 residues. Trimming left V 0 bases short and J 8 bases short, with 18 bases between. The CDR3 coding sequence is TGTGCCAGCAGCGTAGAAGAGGGGAATCCTCTCCATGAGCAGTTCTTC. It encodes CASSVEEGNPLHEQFF.

This clonotype was observed a handful of times. V usage is TRBV10-1 and J usage is TRBJ2-7, with D possibly being TRBD1 (5 bases). Germline values: CDR1 WNHNN, CDR2 SYGVQD (reference sequence). CDR3 length equals 13 residues. The V end was cut by 4 bases, the J end by 3 bases, with 10 bases between. The CDR3 coding sequence is TGCGCCAGCAGTGGAATTGACAGCTACGAGCAGTACTTC. It translates to CASSGIDSYEQYF.

With respect to this clonotype: At one of its ends the junction is not consistent with the germline gene, which may arise from a read error. The V call is TRBV18, the J call TRBJ2-3; D gene ambiguous. Germline assignment: CDR1 KGHSH and CDR2 LQKENI. This CDR3 contains 17 residues. This CDR3 reads CASTPPVGRRGTDTQYF. For the CDR3, the DNA is TGTGCCAGCACACCACCGGTCGGGCGACGGGGCACAGATACGCAGTATTTT. Complete variable domain (other parts from reference TRBV18 and TRBJ2-3): NAGVMQNPRHLVRRRGQEARLRCSPMKGHSHVYWYRQLPEEGLKFMVYLQKENIIDESGMPKERFSAEFPKEGPSILRIQQVVRGDSAAYFCASTPPVGRRGTDTQYFGPGTRLTVL.

Only a few counts were recorded for this clonotype. The junction shows a germline mismatch at one end, possibly a read error. V and J are TRBV7-6 and TRBJ2-1, with 8 positions matching TRBD2. Germline-derived CDR1 and CDR2 are SGHVS and FNYEAQ. The CDR3 length is 16 residues. The CDR3 is CASSLARGDAYNEQFF. CDR3 nucleotide sequence: TGTGCTAGCAGCTTAGCGCGGGGGGATGCCTACAATGAGCAGTTCTTC. The complete variable domain, with remaining parts taken from reference TRBV7-6 and TRBJ2-1, reads GAGVSQSPRYKVTKRGQDVALRCDPISGHVSLYWYRQALGQGPEFLTYFNYEAQQDKSGLPNDRFSAERPEGSISTLTIQRTEQRDSAMYRCASSLARGDAYNEQFFGPGTRLTVL.

The chain uses TRBV9 and TRBJ2-1; D unresolved. CDR1 SGDLS and CDR2 YYNGEE come from the germline V gene. V was clipped by 0 bases and J by 6 bases, with 10 bases between them. This CDR3 comprises 14 residues. The DNA of the CDR3 is TGTGCCAGCAGCGTAGGAGGACGCGGCAATGAGCAGTTCTTC. This translates into CASSVGGRGNEQFF.

CDR3 amino acids: CASRVPGTGGYTQYF. CDR3 nucleotide sequence: TGTGCCAGCAGAGTCCCCGGGACAGGGGGATATACGCAGTATTTT. The chain couples TRBV6-1 to TRBJ2-3; 11 bases are shared with TRBD1. CDR1 MNHNS and CDR2 SASEGT come from the germline V gene. J gave up 7 bases and V 6 bases, and 9 bases lay outside the gene matches. CDR3 size: 15 residues.

In regard to this clonotype: One junction end disagrees with the germline gene, perhaps due to a read error. V gene TRBV27 combines with J gene TRBJ1-1, with unresolved D. The CDR3 sequence is 13 residues long. From germline, CDR1 is MNHEY and CDR2 SMNVEV (reference sequence). The CDR3: CANSLGKNTEAFF. In nucleotides, the CDR3 is TGTGCCAACAGTTTGGGGAAGAACACTGAAGCTTTCTTT.

The V gene is TRBV6-8, the J gene TRBJ1-3; D uncertain. The CDR3 consists of 17 residues. Trimming removed 8 bases from V and 0 bases from J, with 20 bases in between. Germline V gene data show CDR1 as MNHGY and CDR2 as SAAAGT. CDR3 nucleotides: TGTGCCAGCGAAGGTATTGGGCACCGAAGCTCTGGAAACACCATATATTTT. Translation gives CASEGIGHRSSGNTIYF.

This sequence joins TRBV6-5 and TRBJ2-4; maybe TRBD2 (6 bases). Germline assignment: CDR1 MNHEY and CDR2 SVGAGI. The CDR3 extends over 16 amino acids. V lost 2 bases and J 2 bases, leaving 13 bases between the germline ends. CDR3 in amino acids: CASSYGGLLSKNIQYF. In nucleotides, the CDR3 is TGTGCCAGCAGTTACGGGGGGTTATTATCCAAAAACATTCAGTACTTC.

This chain joins TRBV6-6 and TRBJ1-4; D unclear. Germline CDR1 MNHNY, CDR2 SVGAGI (reference sequence). V lost 11 bases and J 3 bases, leaving 16 bases between the germline ends. This CDR3 is 14 amino acids long. The CDR3 here is CAADSDSPNEKLFF. DNA for the CDR3: TGTGCCGCCGATAGTGACTCACCTAATGAAAAACTGTTTTTT.

V is TRBV4-1 and J is TRBJ2-5; no reliable D call. The CDR3 runs 15 residues. V was cut by 0 bases and J by 6 bases, with 14 bases left in between. CDR1 and CDR2 (germline): MGHRA, YSYEKL. Here the CDR3 reads CASSQDITPSKTQYF. Here the CDR3 DNA reads TGCGCCAGCAGCCAAGATATAACTCCCAGTAAGACCCAGTACTTC.

In its sample, this clonotype was seen a few times. CDR3 in amino acids: CASSSSFQDRGAYYGYTF. CDR3 coding DNA: TGTGCCAGCAGTTCATCCTTCCAGGACAGGGGGGCTTACTATGGCTACACCTTC. The rearrangement links TRBV28 to TRBJ1-2; 10 bases map to TRBD1. CDR1 is MDHEN and CDR2 is SYDVKM in the germline V gene. The CDR3 sequence is 18 residues long. V gave up 4 bases and J gave up 3 bases; unmatched junction bases: 14.

CDR3 region: CASSGAPRQQFF. The CDR3 DNA sequence: TGTGCCAGCAGCGGGGCCCCGCGCCAGCAGTTCTTC. The V gene is TRBV7-3, the J gene TRBJ2-1, with D maybe TRBD1 (5 bases). Germline CDR1 is SGHTA and CDR2 is FQGTGA. The CDR3 has 12 amino acids. Trimming pared 5 bases from V and 11 bases from J, leaving 13 bases between. The complete variable domain, with remaining parts taken from reference TRBV7-3 and TRBJ2-1, reads GAGVSQTPSNKVTEKGKYVELRCDPISGHTALYWYRQSLGQGPEFLIYFQGTGAADDSGLPNDRFFAVRPEGSVSTLKIQRTERGDSAVYLCASSGAPRQQFFGPGTRLTVL.

A word on this clonotype: Its ends do not fully match the called genes, so a read error is possible. The rearrangement links TRBV28 to TRBJ2-1; D perhaps matches TRBD2 (6 bases). Germline V gene sequence: CDR1 MDHEN, CDR2 SYDVKM. The CDR3 loop spans 14 amino acids. The CDR3 protein is CASRIGDSHNEQFF. CDR3 DNA sequence: TGTGCCAGCAGGATAGGGGACTCCCACAATGAGCAGTTCTTC.